A single sample is the source of the 20 T cell receptor beta chains below, sequenced in a study of regulatory T cells in long-lasting Graves disease. Time point: newly diagnosed GD, antithyroid drugs for less than 3 months. From RNA extracted from PBMCs, the TCR library was made. To make TCR beta libraries, researchers used iRepertoire HTBI primers and Arm-PCR of CDR3 regions. TCRdb independently ran MiXCR on the multiplex PCR reads; one entry per CDR3 protein. This sample yields over 400,000 distinct CDR3 sequences, of which 14% are seen a single time; roughly 18% belongs to the top ten. The data were also submitted as part of a second study, on T cells in Graves' hyperthyroidism and ophthalmopathy.

Specimen: peripheral blood mononuclear cells (PBMCs), collected at new diagnosis, from a patient treated with antithyroid drugs. The receptors originated from a woman aged 50 to 60 with Graves disease.

This clonotype was seen many times. CDR3 nucleotides: TGTGCCAGCAGCTTGAGGGCCTCTGGAAACACCATATATTTT. This codes for CASSLRASGNTIYF. This chain connects TRBV5-5 to TRBJ1-3; no clear D gene. V was cut by 1 base and J by 0 bases, with 5 bases left in between. The CDR3 consists of 14 residues. CDR1 and CDR2 from the germline V gene are SGHKS and YYEKEE (reference sequence).

The chain has TRBV2 and TRBJ2-7, with 7 bases identical to TRBD1. The V segment lost 1 base and the J segment 2 bases; nucleotides outside the gene matches: 2. Germline V gives CDR1 SNHLY, CDR2 FYNNEI. The CDR3 has 14 residues. CDR3 residues: CASSEDRGTYEQYF. The CDR3 region has the DNA TGTGCCAGCAGTGAAGACAGGGGTACCTACGAGCAGTACTTC.

At least ten counts were recorded for this clonotype. The CDR3 region is CASRLTSGRSYEQYF. CDR3 coding DNA: TGCGCCAGCAGGTTGACTAGCGGGAGGAGTTACGAGCAGTACTTC. The rearrangement links TRBV5-1 to TRBJ2-7; 13 bases line up with TRBD2. V lost 5 bases, J lost 4 bases, and 6 bases stayed unmatched. Germline lookup yields CDR1 SGHRS and CDR2 YFSETQ. The CDR3 loop spans 15 amino acids.

V usage is TRBV29-1 and J usage is TRBJ2-1; 13 nucleotides align to TRBD2. V lost 1 base, J lost 8 bases, and 8 bases stayed unmatched. The germline CDR1 and CDR2 sequences are SQVTM and ANQGSEA. The CDR3 contains 16 residues. Here the CDR3 reads CSVEGTSGRFVDEQFF. The CDR3 coding sequence is TGCAGCGTTGAAGGGACTAGCGGGAGATTTGTGGATGAGCAGTTCTTC.

V is TRBV6-9 and J is TRBJ2-2; 7 nucleotides agree with TRBD1. This CDR3 has 15 amino acids. V shed 3 bases, J shed 4 bases, and the junction held 5 bases outside the gene matches. CDR1 and CDR2 from the germline V gene are MNHGY and SVAAGI. The CDR3 region has the DNA TGTGCCAGCAGTTACCCTGGGACAGTCACCGGGGAGCTGTTTTTT. This translates into CASSYPGTVTGELFF.

The table lists this clonotype with many counts. The chain recombines TRBV28 with TRBJ2-1; tentatively, D is TRBD2 (6 bases). CDR1 is MDHEN and CDR2 is SYDVKM in the germline V gene. The V end lost 6 bases, the J end lost 8 bases, and 14 bases lay between the germline ends. The CDR3 totals 13 residues. The chain's CDR3 is CASSRFREYEQFF. CDR3 sequence (DNA): TGTGCCAGCAGCCGTTTTCGGGAGTATGAGCAGTTCTTC.

This clonotype was seen repeatedly, ten times or more. This chain links TRBV27 with TRBJ2-1; D is undetermined. The CDR3 consists of 15 residues. The V end was cut by 3 bases, the J end by 2 bases, with 11 bases between. Per germline, CDR1 MNHEY and CDR2 SMNVEV (reference sequence). The CDR3 region is CASSFGGNPYNEQFF. CDR3 DNA sequence: TGTGCCAGCAGTTTTGGTGGCAATCCCTACAATGAGCAGTTCTTC.

This clonotype was seen many times. The genes are TRBV6-5 and TRBJ1-1; D possibly corresponds to TRBD1 (5 bases). This CDR3 spans 15 amino acids. Trimming took 0 bases from V and 3 from J, leaving 11 bases between them. Germline CDR1 is MNHEY and CDR2 is SVGAGI. The DNA for the CDR3 is TGTGCCAGCAGTTACTCCCCCCGGGGGGACACTGAAGCTTTCTTT. Residues: CASSYSPRGDTEAFF.

There are many counts of this clonotype. The chain has TRBV30 and TRBJ1-1; no definite D call. V lost 3 bases, J lost 4 bases, and 6 bases lay in between. Germline V gives CDR1 GTSNPN, CDR2 SVGIG (reference sequence). CDR3 length equals 11 residues. This CDR3 is CAWRWFTEAFF. In nucleotides, the CDR3 is TGTGCCTGGAGGTGGTTCACTGAAGCTTTCTTT. The complete variable domain, with remaining parts taken from reference TRBV30 and TRBJ1-1, reads SQTIHQWPATLVQPVGSPLSLECTVEGTSNPNLYWYRQAAGRGLQLLFYSVGIGQISSEVPQNLSASRPQDRQFILSSKKLLLSDSGFYLCAWRWFTEAFFGQGTRLTVV.

As for this clonotype: At one end, the junction sequence differs from germline, possibly due to a read error. The gene calls are TRBV4-1 and TRBJ2-2; D remains unclear. Germline lookup yields CDR1 MGHRA and CDR2 YSYEKL. The CDR3 is 17 residues long. The DNA of the CDR3 is TGTGCCAGCAGCCAAGACTCAGTCAACGCGAACACCGGGGAGCTGTTTTTT. The encoded protein is CASSQDSVNANTGELFF.

This clonotype occurred many times. The chain links TRBV28 to TRBJ2-1; TRBD1 matches 12 bases. V was pared by 4 bases and J by 9 bases, with 7 bases of the junction left unmatched. There are 15 residues in the CDR3. Germline V lookup: CDR1 MDHEN, CDR2 SYDVKM. CDR3: CASSSPGQGASEQFF. For the CDR3, the DNA is TGTGCCAGCAGTTCACCGGGACAGGGGGCAAGTGAGCAGTTCTTC.

This clonotype was detected many times. The V and J genes are TRBV3-1 and TRBJ2-7; 10 positions agree with TRBD2. In germline, CDR1 is LGHDT, CDR2 YNNKEL (reference sequence). Trimming took 3 bases from V and 3 from J; bases not matched to a gene: 2. The CDR3 contains 14 residues. The CDR3 region has the DNA TGTGCCAGCAGCCATACTAGCGGGAACTACGAGCAGTACTTC. Its translation is CASSHTSGNYEQYF.

The table lists this clonotype with a few counts. This chain links TRBV5-4 with TRBJ2-1; D may match TRBD1 or TRBD2 (5 bases each). The CDR3 sequence is 14 residues long. Trimming left V 0 bases short and J 5 bases short, with 9 bases between. From germline, CDR1 is SGHNT and CDR2 YYREEE (reference sequence). CDR3 sequence (DNA): TGTGCCAGCAGCTTGGACCAGGGAGACAATGAGCAGTTCTTC. This codes for CASSLDQGDNEQFF. The variable domain in full, completed from reference TRBV5-4 and TRBJ2-1, reads ETGVTQSPTHLIKTRGQQVTLRCSSQSGHNTVSWYQQALGQGPQFIFQYYREEENGRGNFPPRFSGLQFPNYSSELNVNALELDDSALYLCASSLDQGDNEQFFGPGTRLTVL.

This clonotype was recorded a few times. This chain connects TRBV7-8 to TRBJ2-3; D perhaps matches TRBD2 (5 bases). The CDR3 has 14 amino acids. Between the trimmed V and J ends, which lost 2 bases and 5 bases, there was a span of 11 bases. Germline V gene data show CDR1 as SGHVS and CDR2 as FQNEAQ. The CDR3 loop is CASSLNFEGDTQYF. DNA of the CDR3: TGTGCCAGCAGCTTAAATTTTGAGGGAGATACGCAGTATTTT.

At least ten counts were recorded for this clonotype. The V call is TRBV18, the J call TRBJ2-1, with 9 positions matching TRBD2. The CDR3 consists of 18 residues. V was clipped by 0 bases and J by 1 base; unmatched bases: 7. CDR1 KGHSH and CDR2 LQKENI come from the germline V gene. This CDR3 reads CASSPPLWLAGSYNEQFF. The CDR3, as DNA: TGTGCCAGCTCACCACCCTTATGGCTAGCGGGATCCTACAATGAGCAGTTCTTC.

On this clonotype: This may arise from a read error, as a much more abundant clone is one base away. The chain joins TRBV6-4 to TRBJ2-1, with 10 bases fitting TRBD2. This CDR3 contains 15 residues. Germline-derived CDR1 and CDR2 are MRHNA and SNTAGT. Unmatched junction bases numbered 3, after V lost 6 bases and J lost 1 base. CDR3 DNA: TGTGCCAGCAGCACACTAGCGGGATCCTACAATGAGCAGTTCTTC. Translated: CASSTLAGSYNEQFF.

The chain links TRBV9 to TRBJ2-1, with TRBD2 matching 10 bases. The CDR3 spans 16 residues. The V gene's germline CDR1 is SGDLS and CDR2 YYNGEE. V lost 3 bases, J lost 8 bases, and 11 bases stayed unmatched. CDR3 sequence: CASSGQKREGLHEQFF. The CDR3 region has the DNA TGTGCCAGCAGCGGGCAGAAGCGGGAGGGCCTTCATGAGCAGTTCTTC.

This clonotype has a handful of counts. The chain carries TRBV19 and TRBJ1-5, with D possibly matching TRBD1 (6 bases). CDR1 is LNHDA, CDR2 SQIVND, per germline (reference sequence). CDR3 length equals 14 residues. The V end lost 3 bases, the J end lost 4 bases, and 10 bases lay between the germline ends. Here the CDR3 reads CASSMGTQNQPQHF. For the CDR3, the DNA is TGTGCCAGTAGTATGGGGACACAAAATCAGCCCCAGCATTTT.

The sample holds a few counts of this clonotype. This chain connects TRBV30 to TRBJ1-2; 7 bases match TRBD1. The CDR3 contains 13 residues. Looked up from germline, CDR1 is GTSNPN and CDR2 is SVGIG (reference sequence). The junction had 4 bases not matched to a gene; V was cut back by 4 bases and J by 2 bases. Here the CDR3 reads CAWNRGLNYGYTF. DNA for the CDR3: TGTGCCTGGAACAGGGGCTTGAACTATGGCTACACCTTC.

This clonotype was seen at least ten times. The chain joins TRBV5-1 to TRBJ2-7, with 8 nucleotides matching TRBD2. Germline-derived CDR1 and CDR2 are SGHRS and YFSETQ. This CDR3 region has 13 residues. Trimming removed 8 bases from V and 2 bases from J; junction bases left unmatched: 6. Written as DNA, the CDR3 is TGCGCCAGTCAAGCGGGAGTGGCCTACGAGCAGTACTTC. This gives the protein CASQAGVAYEQYF.